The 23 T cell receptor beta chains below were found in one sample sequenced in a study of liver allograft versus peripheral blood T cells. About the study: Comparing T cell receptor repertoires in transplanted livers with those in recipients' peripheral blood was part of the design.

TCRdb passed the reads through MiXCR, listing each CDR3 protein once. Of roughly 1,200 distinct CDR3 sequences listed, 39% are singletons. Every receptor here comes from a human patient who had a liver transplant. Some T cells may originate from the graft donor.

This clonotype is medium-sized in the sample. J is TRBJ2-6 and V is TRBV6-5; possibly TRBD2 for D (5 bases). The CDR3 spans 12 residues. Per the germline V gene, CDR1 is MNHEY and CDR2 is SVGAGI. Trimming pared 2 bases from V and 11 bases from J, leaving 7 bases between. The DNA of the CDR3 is TGTGCCAGCAGTTACGACGGGGACGTCCTGACTTTC. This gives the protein CASSYDGDVLTF.

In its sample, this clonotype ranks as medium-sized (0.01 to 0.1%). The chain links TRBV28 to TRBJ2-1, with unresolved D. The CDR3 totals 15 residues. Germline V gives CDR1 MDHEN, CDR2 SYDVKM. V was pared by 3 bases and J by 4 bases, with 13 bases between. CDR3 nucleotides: TGTGCCAGCAGTTTTCCCGTTGGGGTATACAATGAGCAGTTCTTC. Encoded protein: CASSFPVGVYNEQFF.

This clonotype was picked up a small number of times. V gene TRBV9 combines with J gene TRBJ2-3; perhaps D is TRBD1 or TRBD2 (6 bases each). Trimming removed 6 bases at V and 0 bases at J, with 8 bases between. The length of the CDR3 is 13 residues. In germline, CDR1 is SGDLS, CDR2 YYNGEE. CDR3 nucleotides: TGTGCCAGCAACGGGGGCAGCACAGATACGCAGTATTTT. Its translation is CASNGGSTDTQYF.

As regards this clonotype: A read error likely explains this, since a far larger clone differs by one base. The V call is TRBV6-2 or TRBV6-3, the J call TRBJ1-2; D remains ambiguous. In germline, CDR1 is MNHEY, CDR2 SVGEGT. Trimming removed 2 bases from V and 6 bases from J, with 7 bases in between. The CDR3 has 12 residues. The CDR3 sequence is CASSYLDDGYTF. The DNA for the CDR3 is TGTGCCAGCAGTTACCTGGACGATGGCTACACCTTC.

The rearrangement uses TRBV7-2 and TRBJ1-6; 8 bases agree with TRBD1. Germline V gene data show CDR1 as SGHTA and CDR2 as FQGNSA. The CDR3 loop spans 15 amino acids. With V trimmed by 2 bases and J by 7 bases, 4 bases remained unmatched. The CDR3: CASSLLTGANSPLHF. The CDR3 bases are TGTGCCAGCAGCTTACTGACAGGGGCGAATTCACCCCTCCACTTT.

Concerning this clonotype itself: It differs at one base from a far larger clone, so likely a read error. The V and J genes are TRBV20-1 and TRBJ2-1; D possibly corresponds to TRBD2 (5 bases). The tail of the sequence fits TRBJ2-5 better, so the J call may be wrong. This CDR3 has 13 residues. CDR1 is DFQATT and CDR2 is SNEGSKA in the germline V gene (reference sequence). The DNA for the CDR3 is TGCAGTACTAGACCCTACGGAGAAGAGACCCAGTACTTC. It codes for CSTRPYGEETQYF.

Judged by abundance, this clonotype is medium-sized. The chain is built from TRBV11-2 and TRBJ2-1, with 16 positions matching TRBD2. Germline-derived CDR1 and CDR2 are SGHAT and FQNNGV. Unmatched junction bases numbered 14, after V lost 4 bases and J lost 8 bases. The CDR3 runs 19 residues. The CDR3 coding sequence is TGTGCCAGCAGCTCCCCCCGGGCCGGGACTAGCGGGAGGGGGGATGAGCAGTTCTTC. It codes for CASSSPRAGTSGRGDEQFF.

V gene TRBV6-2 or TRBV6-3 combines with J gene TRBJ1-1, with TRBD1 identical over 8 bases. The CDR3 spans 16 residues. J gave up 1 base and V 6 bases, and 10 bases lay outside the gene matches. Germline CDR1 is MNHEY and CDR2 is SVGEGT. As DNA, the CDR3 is TGTGCCAGCAGCGAAACCCTGGACAGGGCGAACACTGAAGCTTTCTTT. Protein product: CASSETLDRANTEAFF.

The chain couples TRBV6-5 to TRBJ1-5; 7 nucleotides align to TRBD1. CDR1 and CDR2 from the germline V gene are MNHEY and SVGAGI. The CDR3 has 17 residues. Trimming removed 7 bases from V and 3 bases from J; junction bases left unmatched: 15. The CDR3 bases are TGTGCCAGCATCGATAATGCCGGGACAGCGATCAATCAGCCCCAGCATTTT. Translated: CASIDNAGTAINQPQHF.

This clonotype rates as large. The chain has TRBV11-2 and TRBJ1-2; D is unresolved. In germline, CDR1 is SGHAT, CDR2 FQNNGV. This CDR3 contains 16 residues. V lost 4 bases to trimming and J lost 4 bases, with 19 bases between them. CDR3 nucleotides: TGTGCCAGCAGCTCCGATAGAGACTCACGGAGCTATGGCTACACCTTC. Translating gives CASSSDRDSRSYGYTF.

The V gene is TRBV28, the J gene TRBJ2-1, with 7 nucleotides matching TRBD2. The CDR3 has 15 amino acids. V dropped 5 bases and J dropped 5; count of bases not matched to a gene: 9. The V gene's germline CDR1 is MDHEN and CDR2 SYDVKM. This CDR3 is CASSLRTRANNEQFF. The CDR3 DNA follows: TGTGCCAGCAGTCTTCGGACTAGGGCTAACAATGAGCAGTTCTTC.

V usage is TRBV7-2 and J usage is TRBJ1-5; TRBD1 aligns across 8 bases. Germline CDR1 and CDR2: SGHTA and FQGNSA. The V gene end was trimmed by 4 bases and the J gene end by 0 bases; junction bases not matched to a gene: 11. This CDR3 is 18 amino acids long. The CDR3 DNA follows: TGTGCCAGCAGCTCCAGACCCGGGACAGGCTATAGCAATCAGCCCCAGCATTTT. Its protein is CASSSRPGTGYSNQPQHF.

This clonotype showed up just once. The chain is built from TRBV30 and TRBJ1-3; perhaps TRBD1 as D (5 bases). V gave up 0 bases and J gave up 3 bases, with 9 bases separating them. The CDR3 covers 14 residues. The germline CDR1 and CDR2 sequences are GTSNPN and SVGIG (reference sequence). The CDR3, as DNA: TGTGCCTGGAGTGTCTGGGGGGTTGGAAACACCATATATTTT. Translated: CAWSVWGVGNTIYF.

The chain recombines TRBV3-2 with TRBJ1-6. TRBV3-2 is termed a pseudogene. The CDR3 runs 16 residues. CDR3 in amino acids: CASSQVLGCGYSPLHF. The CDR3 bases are TGTGCCAGCAGCCAAGTTCTAGGGTGTGGATATTCACCCCTCCACTTT.

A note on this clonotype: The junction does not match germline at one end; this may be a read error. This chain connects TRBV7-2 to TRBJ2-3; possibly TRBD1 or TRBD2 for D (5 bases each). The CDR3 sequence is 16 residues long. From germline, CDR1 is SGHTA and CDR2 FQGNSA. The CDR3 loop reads CASSLAPGPTTYTQYF. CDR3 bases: TGTGCCAGCAGCTTAGCACCGGGACCAACCACATATACGCAGTATTTT.

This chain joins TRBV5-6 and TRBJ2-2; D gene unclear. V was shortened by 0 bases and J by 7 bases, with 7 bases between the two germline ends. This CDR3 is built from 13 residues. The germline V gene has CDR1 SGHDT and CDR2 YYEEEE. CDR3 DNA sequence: TGTGCCAGCAGCTTGGGGGTTGGCGGGGAGCTGTTTTTT. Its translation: CASSLGVGGELFF.

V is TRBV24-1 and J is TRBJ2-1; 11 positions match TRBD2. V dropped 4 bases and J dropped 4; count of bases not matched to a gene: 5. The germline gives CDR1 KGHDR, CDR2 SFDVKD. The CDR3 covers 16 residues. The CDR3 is CATSERLAGLYNEQFF. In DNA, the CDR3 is TGTGCCACCAGTGAACGACTAGCGGGACTTTACAATGAGCAGTTCTTC.

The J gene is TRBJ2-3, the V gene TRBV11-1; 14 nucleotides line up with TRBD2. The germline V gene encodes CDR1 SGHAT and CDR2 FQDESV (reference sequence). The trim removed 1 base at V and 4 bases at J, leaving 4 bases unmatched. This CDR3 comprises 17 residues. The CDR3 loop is CASSLGGLAGEADTQYF. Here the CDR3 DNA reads TGTGCCAGCAGCTTAGGGGGACTAGCGGGAGAAGCAGATACGCAGTATTTT. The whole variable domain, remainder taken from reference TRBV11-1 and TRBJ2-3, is EAEVAQSPRYKITEKSQAVAFWCDPISGHATLYWYRQILGQGPELLVQFQDESVVDDSQLPKDRFSAERLKGVDSTLKIQPAELGDSAMYLCASSLGGLAGEADTQYFGPGTRLTVL.

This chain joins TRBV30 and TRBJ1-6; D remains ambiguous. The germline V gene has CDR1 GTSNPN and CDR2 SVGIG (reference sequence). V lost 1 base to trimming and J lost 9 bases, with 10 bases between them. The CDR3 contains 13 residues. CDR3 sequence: CAWSAQSSSPLHF. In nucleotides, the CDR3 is TGTGCCTGGAGTGCACAGTCCAGTTCACCCCTCCACTTT. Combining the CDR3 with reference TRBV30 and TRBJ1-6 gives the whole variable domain SQTIHQWPATLVQPVGSPLSLECTVEGTSNPNLYWYRQAAGRGLQLLFYSVGIGQISSEVPQNLSASRPQDRQFILSSKKLLLSDSGFYLCAWSAQSSSPLHFGNGTRLTVT.

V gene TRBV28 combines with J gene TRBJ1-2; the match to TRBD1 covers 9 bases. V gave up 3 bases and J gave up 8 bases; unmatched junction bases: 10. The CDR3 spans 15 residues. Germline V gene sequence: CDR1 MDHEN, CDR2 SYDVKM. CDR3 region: CASSLGGQGKGGYTF. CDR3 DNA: TGTGCCAGCAGTTTGGGCGGACAGGGGAAAGGGGGCTACACCTTC.

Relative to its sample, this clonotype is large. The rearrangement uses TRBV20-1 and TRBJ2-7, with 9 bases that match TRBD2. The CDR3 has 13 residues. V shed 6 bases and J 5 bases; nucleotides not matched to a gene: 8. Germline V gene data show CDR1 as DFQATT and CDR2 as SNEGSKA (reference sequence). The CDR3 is CSAVSGSGHEQYF. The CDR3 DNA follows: TGCAGTGCCGTTAGCGGGAGTGGCCACGAGCAGTACTTC.

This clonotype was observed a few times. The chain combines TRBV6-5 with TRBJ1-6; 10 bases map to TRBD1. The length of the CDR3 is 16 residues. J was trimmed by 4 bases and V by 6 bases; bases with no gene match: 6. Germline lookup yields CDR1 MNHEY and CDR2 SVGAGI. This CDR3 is CASRMGQGFYNSPLHF. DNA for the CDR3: TGTGCCAGCAGAATGGGACAGGGGTTTTATAATTCACCCCTCCACTTT.

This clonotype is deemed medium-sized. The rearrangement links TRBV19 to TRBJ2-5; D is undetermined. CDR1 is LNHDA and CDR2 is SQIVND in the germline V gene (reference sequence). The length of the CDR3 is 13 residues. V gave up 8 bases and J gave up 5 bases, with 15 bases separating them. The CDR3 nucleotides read TGTGCCAGTTCGCTCATCGGAAGGGAGACCCAGTACTTC. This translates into CASSLIGRETQYF.